Presented here are 29 T cell receptor beta chains from one specimen sequenced in a study of cytomegalovirus exposure and HLA in healthy donors. The PCR ran on 60 Vbeta and 13 Jbeta primers. Method: immunoSEQ multiplex PCR; TCRdb's copy keeps in-frame clones and lacks some. Counted here are under 200,000 clones, around 80% occurring once; the ten biggest clones make up approximately 5.1%. The sequencing sample was made of PBMCs. The receptors come from a man in his forties in good health and CMV-seronegative.

The CDR3 loop is CAISESSGRAPNEQFF. In nucleotides, the CDR3 is TGTGCCATCAGTGAGTCTAGCGGGAGGGCCCCAAATGAGCAGTTCTTC. The chain recombines TRBV10-3 with TRBJ2-1; TRBD2 matches 11 bases. The CDR3 has 16 amino acids. Trimming took 0 bases from V and 7 from J; bases not matched to a gene: 5. In germline, CDR1 is ENHRY, CDR2 SYGVKD.

This rearrangement joins TRBV2 to TRBJ2-4; weak D call: TRBD2 (6 bases). The CDR3 contains 15 residues. The germline V gene encodes CDR1 SNHLY and CDR2 FYNNEI. With 4 bases removed from V and 3 bases from J, the gap between germline ends came to 13 bases. This chain's CDR3 is CASSGQGLIKNIQYF. The CDR3, as DNA: TGTGCCAGCAGTGGTCAGGGACTCATCAAAAACATTCAGTACTTC.

Here the CDR3 reads CASSPGTGDEKLFF. The CDR3 nucleotides read TGTGCCAGTAGCCCCGGGACAGGGGATGAAAAACTGTTTTTT. This rearrangement joins TRBV19 to TRBJ1-4, with TRBD1 identical over 10 bases. The CDR3 contains 14 residues. The trim removed 6 bases at V and 6 bases at J, leaving 4 bases unmatched. Germline V gene data show CDR1 as LNHDA and CDR2 as SQIVND (reference sequence).

The genes are TRBV5-1 and TRBJ2-3; 9 nucleotides line up with TRBD1. Trimming at V came to 4 bases and at J to 5 bases, leaving 5 bases not matched to a gene. This CDR3 has 14 amino acids. Germline-derived CDR1 and CDR2 are SGHRS and YFSETQ. For the CDR3, the DNA is TGCGCCAGCAGCGTACAGGGGGCGGTAGATACGCAGTATTTT. This codes for CASSVQGAVDTQYF. Full variable domain (missing parts from reference TRBV5-1 and TRBJ2-3): KAGVTQTPRYLIKTRGQQVTLSCSPISGHRSVSWYQQTPGQGLQFLFEYFSETQRNKGNFPGRFSGRQFSNSRSEMNVSTLELGDSALYLCASSVQGAVDTQYFGPGTRLTVL.

The rearrangement links TRBV2 to TRBJ2-5; D may be TRBD1 (5 bases). Looked up from germline, CDR1 is SNHLY and CDR2 is FYNNEI. The ends were cut back, 5 bases at V and 2 bases at J, with 15 bases in the middle. The CDR3 contains 15 residues. The CDR3 here is CASSYVTAQQETQYF. The DNA of the CDR3 is TGTGCCAGCAGTTACGTGACAGCCCAACAAGAGACCCAGTACTTC.

In this sample, this clone turned up once. The rearrangement uses TRBV19 and TRBJ2-6, with 14 bases aligning to TRBD2. The junction had 5 bases not matched to a gene; V was cut back by 6 bases and J by 4 bases. Per the germline V gene, CDR1 is LNHDA and CDR2 is SQIVND (reference sequence). CDR3 length equals 17 residues. CDR3 amino acids: CASRTSGRASGANVLTF. The CDR3, as DNA: TGTGCCAGTAGGACTAGCGGGAGGGCATCGGGGGCCAACGTCCTGACTTTC.

The genes are TRBV6-1 and TRBJ1-3; the D gene is possibly TRBD1 (5 bases). This CDR3 region has 16 residues. Trimming took off 2 bases at V and 0 bases at J, with 11 bases between the two ends. Germline CDR1 and CDR2: MNHNS and SASEGT. The CDR3 reads CASSEIVRASGNTIYF. The DNA for the CDR3 is TGTGCCAGCAGTGAAATCGTCAGGGCCTCTGGAAACACCATATATTTT.

V and J are TRBV4-3 and TRBJ1-1; D uncertain. V was trimmed by 1 base and J by 3 bases, leaving 12 bases between them. Germline V lookup: CDR1 LGHNA, CDR2 YSLEER. The CDR3 consists of 15 residues. The CDR3 reads CASSQAKGGYTEAFF. DNA of the CDR3: TGCGCCAGCAGCCAAGCGAAGGGCGGGTACACTGAAGCTTTCTTT.

A few counts support this clone. The rearrangement uses TRBV29-1 and TRBJ2-7; 8 nucleotides agree with TRBD1. The CDR3 is 15 amino acids. J was trimmed by 1 base and V by 7 bases; bases with no gene match: 12. Per the germline V gene, CDR1 is SQVTM and CDR2 is ANQGSEA. CDR3 sequence: CSANFEDRASYEQYF. The CDR3 DNA reads as TGCAGCGCTAACTTCGAGGACAGGGCTTCCTACGAGCAGTACTTC.

The chain links TRBV10-2 to TRBJ2-4, with 11 positions matching TRBD1. CDR3 size: 17 residues. The germline gives CDR1 WSHSY, CDR2 SAAADI. V trimming: 4 bases; J trimming: 8 bases; junction bases outside the gene matches: 13. The CDR3 DNA reads TGCGCCAGCAGTGTAGAGGGCGGGACAGGGGGAGAGGACATTCAGTACTTC. Translation: CASSVEGGTGGEDIQYF.

The chain recombines TRBV18 with TRBJ2-3; TRBD2 matches 15 bases. CDR3 length: 16 residues. The germline V gene encodes CDR1 KGHSH and CDR2 LQKENI. V lost 5 bases and J lost 3; bases outside the gene matches: 3. The CDR3: CASSTGLAGGTDTQYF. CDR3 nucleotide sequence: TGTGCCAGCTCAACCGGACTAGCGGGAGGGACAGATACGCAGTATTTT.

This clone was seen a few times. V is TRBV4-3 and J is TRBJ2-1; D uncertain. V was cut by 0 bases and J by 3 bases, with 9 bases left in between. The CDR3 covers 15 residues. The V gene's germline CDR1 is LGHNA and CDR2 YSLEER. CDR3 in DNA: TGCGCCAGCAGCCAAGAGCGCGGAGACTACAATGAGCAGTTCTTC. Residues: CASSQERGDYNEQFF.

This clone was seen a handful of times. The chain links TRBV5-1 to TRBJ1-1, with D possibly matching TRBD1 (5 bases). The CDR3 runs to 15 residues. Trimming removed 1 base from V and 4 bases from J, with 14 bases in between. The germline V gene encodes CDR1 SGHRS and CDR2 YFSETQ. The CDR3 here is CASSLIGSGGTEAFF. The CDR3 DNA is TGCGCCAGCAGCTTGATTGGGTCCGGGGGCACTGAAGCTTTCTTT. Supplemented by reference TRBV5-1 and TRBJ1-1, the full variable domain reads KAGVTQTPRYLIKTRGQQVTLSCSPISGHRSVSWYQQTPGQGLQFLFEYFSETQRNKGNFPGRFSGRQFSNSRSEMNVSTLELGDSALYLCASSLIGSGGTEAFFGQGTRLTVV.

The rearrangement links TRBV19 to TRBJ2-6; D is uncertain. The germline gives CDR1 LNHDA, CDR2 SQIVND (reference sequence). With 3 bases removed from V and 0 bases from J, the gap between germline ends came to 9 bases. The CDR3 runs 16 residues. The CDR3 sequence: CASSIRSGSGANVLTF. For the CDR3, the DNA is TGTGCCAGTAGTATTAGATCCGGCTCTGGGGCCAACGTCCTGACTTTC.

The chain links TRBV7-2 to TRBJ1-4, with 9 nucleotides matching TRBD1. The ends lost 6 bases at V and 6 bases at J; junction bases unmatched: 5. The CDR3 consists of 14 residues. Germline-derived CDR1 and CDR2 are SGHTA and FQGNSA. The DNA of the CDR3 is TGTGCCAGCAGTCCACAGGGGGCCGATGAAAAACTGTTTTTT. Its translation: CASSPQGADEKLFF.

This clone turned up a few times. The rearrangement links TRBV29-1 to TRBJ2-3; TRBD2 is a possible D gene (5 bases). This CDR3 comprises 15 residues. From germline, CDR1 is SQVTM and CDR2 ANQGSEA. V was cut by 6 bases and J by 1 base, with 17 bases left in between. The CDR3 loop is CSVPLDFLGTDTQYF. In DNA, the CDR3 is TGCAGCGTCCCCCTGGACTTTTTGGGCACAGATACGCAGTATTTT.

The chain is built from TRBV9 and TRBJ2-3; D remains unclear. There are 16 residues in the CDR3. V was cut by 3 bases and J by 0 bases, with 14 bases left in between. Germline CDR1 reads SGDLS; CDR2 reads YYNGEE. Written as DNA, the CDR3 is TGTGCCAGCAGCGCGCACCGCGGCTCTAGCACAGATACGCAGTATTTT. Translated, it gives CASSAHRGSSTDTQYF.

The V gene is TRBV2, the J gene TRBJ1-1; D uncertain. The V and J ends lost 3 bases and 10 bases respectively, with 9 bases between them. From germline, CDR1 is SNHLY and CDR2 FYNNEI. This CDR3 region has 11 residues. CDR3 DNA sequence: TGTGCCAGCAGTGAGAGGCTGGGAGCTTTCTTT. Protein sequence: CASSERLGAFF.

The chain joins TRBV5-1 to TRBJ1-2, with 9 bases fitting TRBD1. Trimming took 3 bases from V and 6 from J; bases not matched to a gene: 9. This CDR3 spans 15 amino acids. Germline assignment: CDR1 SGHRS and CDR2 YFSETQ. CDR3 residues: CASSSQDRGVDGYTF. The DNA for the CDR3 is TGCGCCAGCAGCTCCCAGGACAGGGGAGTTGATGGCTACACCTTC.

The V and J genes are TRBV7-3 and TRBJ1-1; perhaps TRBD1 as D (6 bases). The V end lost 2 bases, the J end lost 2 bases, and 12 bases lay between the germline ends. CDR3 length equals 15 residues. Germline V gene lookup returns CDR1 SGHTA and CDR2 FQGTGA. In DNA form, the CDR3 reads TGTGCCAGCAGCTTAGACTGGACAGACAACACTGAAGCTTTCTTT. Its translation: CASSLDWTDNTEAFF.

The rearrangement joins TRBV5-1 to TRBJ2-3; 8 bases are shared with TRBD2. Germline loops: CDR1 SGHRS, CDR2 YFSETQ. This CDR3 comprises 15 residues. The ends lost 5 bases at V and 0 bases at J; junction bases unmatched: 5. The CDR3 reads CASSPGGTSTDTQYF. The CDR3, as DNA: TGCGCCAGCAGTCCGGGGGGGACTAGCACAGATACGCAGTATTTT.

The chain recombines TRBV5-1 with TRBJ2-3; TRBD2 is a possible D gene (5 bases). Germline V gene data show CDR1 as SGHRS and CDR2 as YFSETQ. V dropped 8 bases and J dropped 6 bases, with 16 bases sitting between them. CDR3 length: 13 amino acids. The CDR3 nucleotides read TGCGCCAGTGTTTTGGGCCGAGGGGATACGCAGTATTTT. This translates into CASVLGRGDTQYF.

The chain joins TRBV6-5 to TRBJ2-3, with 10 nucleotides matching TRBD1. This CDR3 has 13 amino acids. The V segment lost 4 bases and the J segment 7 bases; nucleotides outside the gene matches: 2. CDR1 and CDR2 from the germline V gene are MNHEY and SVGAGI. This CDR3 reads CASSLDRGNTQYF. In DNA form, the CDR3 reads TGTGCCAGCAGTTTGGACAGGGGGAATACGCAGTATTTT.

V and J are TRBV7-9 and TRBJ2-3, with 9 bases lining up with TRBD2. V dropped 4 bases and J dropped 4; count of bases not matched to a gene: 12. The CDR3 is 17 amino acids. Per the germline V gene, CDR1 is SEHNR and CDR2 is FQNEAQ (reference sequence). CDR3 coding DNA: TGTGCCAGCAGCTCCACCCGGGGCGGGGGGGCCTCAGATACGCAGTATTTT. Amino acid sequence: CASSSTRGGGASDTQYF.

This clone showed up just once. The chain uses TRBV19 and TRBJ2-5; 7 positions agree with TRBD1. Germline V CDR1 and CDR2: LNHDA, SQIVND (reference sequence). V lost 4 bases, J lost 5 bases, and 10 bases stayed unmatched. The CDR3 is made up of 15 amino acids. This chain's CDR3 is CASSTRQGHVETQYF. CDR3 nucleotides: TGTGCCAGTAGTACCCGACAGGGTCACGTGGAGACCCAGTACTTC.

This clone was recorded only once. The V and J genes are TRBV7-9 and TRBJ2-3; D call uncertain. The germline V gene has CDR1 SEHNR and CDR2 FQNEAQ (reference sequence). The CDR3 has 9 residues. The CDR3 nucleotides are TGTTCCAACGGAGATACGCAGTATTTT. Encoded protein: CSNGDTQYF. Full variable domain (rest looked up from reference TRBV7-9 and TRBJ2-3): DTGVSQNPRHKITKRGQNVTFRCDPISEHNRLYWYRQTLGQGPEFLTYFQNEAQLEKSRLLSDRFSAERPKGSFSTLEIQRTEQGDSAMYLCSNGDTQYFGPGTRLTVL.

This clone was seen only a few times. The chain has TRBV6-1 and TRBJ1-2; TRBD1 agrees at 8 bases. V was pared by 4 bases and J by 7 bases, with 11 bases of the junction left unmatched. Germline CDR1 reads MNHNS; CDR2 reads SASEGT. The CDR3 length is 15 residues. The DNA of the CDR3 is TGTGCCAGCAGTGGCGACAGGGGAGAAACTACTGGCTACACCTTC. Translating gives CASSGDRGETTGYTF.

J is TRBJ2-3 and V is TRBV18; maybe TRBD1 (6 bases). Trimming took 5 bases from V and 1 from J, leaving 13 bases between them. Per germline, CDR1 KGHSH and CDR2 LQKENI. This CDR3 is 15 amino acids long. CDR3 bases: TGTGCCAGCTCAGCTCCCAGGGGCCGCACAGATACGCAGTATTTT. This encodes CASSAPRGRTDTQYF.

J is TRBJ1-1 and V is TRBV9; tentatively, D is TRBD1 (6 bases). CDR1 and CDR2 from the germline V gene are SGDLS and YYNGEE. V lost 0 bases and J 0 bases, leaving 12 bases between the germline ends. The CDR3 loop spans 16 amino acids. The CDR3: CASSVDPGHMNTEAFF. CDR3 coding DNA: TGTGCCAGCAGCGTAGATCCGGGACACATGAACACTGAAGCTTTCTTT.